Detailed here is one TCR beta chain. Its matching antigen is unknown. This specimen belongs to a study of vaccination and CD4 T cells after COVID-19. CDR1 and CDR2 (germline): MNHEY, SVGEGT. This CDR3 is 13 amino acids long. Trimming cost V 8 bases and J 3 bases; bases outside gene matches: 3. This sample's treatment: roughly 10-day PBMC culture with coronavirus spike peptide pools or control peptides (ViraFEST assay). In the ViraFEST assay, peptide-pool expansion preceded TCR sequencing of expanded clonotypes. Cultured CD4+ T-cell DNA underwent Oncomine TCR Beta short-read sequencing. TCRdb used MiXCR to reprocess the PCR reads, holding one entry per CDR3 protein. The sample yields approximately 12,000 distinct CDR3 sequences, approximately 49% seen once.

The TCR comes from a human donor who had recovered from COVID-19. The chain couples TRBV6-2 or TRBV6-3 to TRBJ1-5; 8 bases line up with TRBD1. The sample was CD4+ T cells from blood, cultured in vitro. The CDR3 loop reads CASGQGDNQPQHF. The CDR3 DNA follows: TGTGCCAGCGGACAGGGTGACAATCAGCCCCAGCATTTT.